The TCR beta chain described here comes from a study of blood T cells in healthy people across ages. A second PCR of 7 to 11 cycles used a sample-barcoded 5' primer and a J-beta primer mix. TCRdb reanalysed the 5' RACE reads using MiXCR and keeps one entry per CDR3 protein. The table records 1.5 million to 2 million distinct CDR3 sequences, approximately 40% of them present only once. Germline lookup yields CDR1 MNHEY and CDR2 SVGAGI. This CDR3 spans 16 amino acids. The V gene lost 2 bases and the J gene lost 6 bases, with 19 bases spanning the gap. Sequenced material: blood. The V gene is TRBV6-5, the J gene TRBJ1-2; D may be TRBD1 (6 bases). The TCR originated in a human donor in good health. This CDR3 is CASSYGGRLGFHGYTF. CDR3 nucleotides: TGTGCCAGCAGTTACGGGGGCAGGTTGGGCTTCCATGGCTACACCTTC.